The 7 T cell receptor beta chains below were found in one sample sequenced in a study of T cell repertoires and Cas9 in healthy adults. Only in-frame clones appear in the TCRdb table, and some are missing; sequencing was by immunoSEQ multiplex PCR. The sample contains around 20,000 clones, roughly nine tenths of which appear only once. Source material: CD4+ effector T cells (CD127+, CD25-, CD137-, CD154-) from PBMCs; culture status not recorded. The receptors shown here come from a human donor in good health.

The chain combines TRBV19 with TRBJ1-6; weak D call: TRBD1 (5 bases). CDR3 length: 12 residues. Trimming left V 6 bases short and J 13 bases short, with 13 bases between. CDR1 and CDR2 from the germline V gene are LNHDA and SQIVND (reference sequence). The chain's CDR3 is CASRGPNGPLHF. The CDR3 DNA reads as TGTGCCAGTAGGGGGCCGAACGGGCCCCTCCACTTT.

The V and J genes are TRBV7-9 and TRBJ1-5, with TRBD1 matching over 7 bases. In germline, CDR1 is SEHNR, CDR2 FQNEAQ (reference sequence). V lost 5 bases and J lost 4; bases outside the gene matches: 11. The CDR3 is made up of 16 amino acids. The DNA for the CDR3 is TGTGCCAGCAGCCCAGGGGGTGCCGTAAGTAATCAGCCCCAGCATTTT. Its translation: CASSPGGAVSNQPQHF.

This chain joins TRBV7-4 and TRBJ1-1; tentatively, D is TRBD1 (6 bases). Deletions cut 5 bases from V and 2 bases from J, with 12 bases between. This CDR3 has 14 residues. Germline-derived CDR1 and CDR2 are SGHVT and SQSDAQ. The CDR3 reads CASSLRGFNTEAFF. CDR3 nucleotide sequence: TGTGCCAGCAGCCTCAGGGGATTTAACACTGAAGCTTTCTTT.

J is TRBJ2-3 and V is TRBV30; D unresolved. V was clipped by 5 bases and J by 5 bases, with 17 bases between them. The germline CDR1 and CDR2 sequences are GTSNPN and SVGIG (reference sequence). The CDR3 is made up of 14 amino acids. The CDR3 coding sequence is TGTGCCTGGTCCTATAGGCGGTTGGTAGATACGCAGTATTTT. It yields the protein CAWSYRRLVDTQYF.

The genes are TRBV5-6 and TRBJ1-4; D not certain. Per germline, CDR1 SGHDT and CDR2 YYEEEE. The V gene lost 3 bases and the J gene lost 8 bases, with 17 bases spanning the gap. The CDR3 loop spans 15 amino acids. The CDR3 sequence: CASSSPGGEGEKLFF. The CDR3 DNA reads TGTGCCAGCAGCTCACCCGGCGGGGAAGGCGAAAAACTGTTTTTT. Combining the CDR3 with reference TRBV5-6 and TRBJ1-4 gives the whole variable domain DAGVTQSPTHLIKTRGQQVTLRCSPKSGHDTVSWYQQALGQGPQFIFQYYEEEERQRGNFPDRFSGHQFPNYSSELNVNALLLGDSALYLCASSSPGGEGEKLFFGSGTQLSVL.

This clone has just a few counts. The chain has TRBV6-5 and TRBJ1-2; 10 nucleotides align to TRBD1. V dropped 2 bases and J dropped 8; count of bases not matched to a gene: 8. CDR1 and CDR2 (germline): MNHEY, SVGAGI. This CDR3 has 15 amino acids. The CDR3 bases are TGTGCCAGCAGTTACCGTGACAGGGGGCGGGGAGGCTACACCTTC. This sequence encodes CASSYRDRGRGGYTF.

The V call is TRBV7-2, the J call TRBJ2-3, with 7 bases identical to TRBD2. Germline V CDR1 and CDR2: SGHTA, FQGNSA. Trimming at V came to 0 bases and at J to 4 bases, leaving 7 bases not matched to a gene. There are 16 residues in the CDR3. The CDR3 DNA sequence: TGTGCCAGCAGCTTAGCTTTGGGGGGGTTCTCAGATACGCAGTATTTT. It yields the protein CASSLALGGFSDTQYF. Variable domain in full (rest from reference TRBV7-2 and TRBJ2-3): GAGVSQSPSNKVTEKGKDVELRCDPISGHTALYWYRQSLGQGLEFLIYFQGNSAPDKSGLPSDRFSAERTGGSVSTLTIQRTQQEDSAVYLCASSLALGGFSDTQYFGPGTRLTVL.